This T cell receptor beta chain was sequenced in a study of response to subunit inactivated influenza vaccine. Study findings and constraints: Authors suggested seasonal influenza vaccinations each recruit few new T cells.

The CDR3 runs 14 residues. The V end was cut by 3 bases, the J end by 2 bases, with 9 bases between. Per the germline V gene, CDR1 is LGHNA and CDR2 is YNFKEQ. TCRdb re-analysed the RT-PCR reads in MiXCR, keeping a single row per CDR3 protein. The table shows roughly 700,000 distinct CDR3 sequences, with roughly 13% occurring only once. For this clonotype: Antigen specificity is unknown.

The receptor was isolated from a man aged 50 to 60 who received an inactivated influenza vaccine. The chain is built from TRBV4-2 and TRBJ2-3; D remains ambiguous. Sequencing was performed on PBMCs from blood, taken around 15 days before vaccination. Here the CDR3 DNA reads TGTGCCAGCAGCCAGGTCTACTCCACAGATACGCAGTATTTT. Translated: CASSQVYSTDTQYF.